This TCR beta chain originates from a study of blood T cell repertoires in COVID-19. Overall study: Acute and convalescent COVID-19 samples came from the United States, Italy and Spain. T cells, B-cell-depleted T cells, or PBMCs supplied cDNA or gDNA.

The repertoire was sequenced with immunoSEQ multiplex PCR; TCRdb's copy has only in-frame clones and lacks some. The table shows about 160,000 clones, with 75% to 85% occurring only once. What the recovered Cohort 3 donors had was two negative PCRs, clearance, or symptom resolution. Trimming removed 2 bases from V and 2 bases from J; junction bases left unmatched: 8. The CDR3 consists of 17 residues. Germline lookup yields CDR1 KGHSH and CDR2 LQKENI. J is TRBJ2-3 and V is TRBV18, with 9 bases aligning to TRBD2. Sequences were obtained from PBMCs or T cells enriched from blood (not recorded which). This receptor was obtained from a woman aged 60-75 years who had recovered from COVID-19. This CDR3 reads CASSPSLASGDTDTQYF. The CDR3 DNA follows: TGTGCCAGCTCACCATCATTGGCTAGCGGGGACACAGATACGCAGTATTTT.